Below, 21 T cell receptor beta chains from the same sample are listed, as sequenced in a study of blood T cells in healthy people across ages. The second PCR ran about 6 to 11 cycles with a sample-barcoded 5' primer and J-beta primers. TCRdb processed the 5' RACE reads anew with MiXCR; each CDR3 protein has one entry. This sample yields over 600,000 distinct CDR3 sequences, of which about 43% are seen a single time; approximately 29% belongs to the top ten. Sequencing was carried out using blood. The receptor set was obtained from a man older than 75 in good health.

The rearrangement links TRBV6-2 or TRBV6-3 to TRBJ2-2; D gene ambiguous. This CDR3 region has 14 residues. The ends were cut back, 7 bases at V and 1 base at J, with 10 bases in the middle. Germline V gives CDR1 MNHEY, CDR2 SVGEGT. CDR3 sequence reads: CASTAYGNTGELFF. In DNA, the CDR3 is TGTGCCAGCACTGCCTATGGGAACACCGGGGAGCTGTTTTTT.

Written as DNA, the CDR3 is TGTGCCAGCAGTGAAGGGACAAAAACCTACAATGAGCAGTTCTTC. Its translation: CASSEGTKTYNEQFF. V is TRBV6-1 and J is TRBJ2-1; D may be TRBD1 (5 bases). The CDR3 is 15 residues long. CDR1 is MNHNS and CDR2 is SASEGT in the germline V gene. V gave up 1 base and J gave up 2 bases, with 9 bases separating them.

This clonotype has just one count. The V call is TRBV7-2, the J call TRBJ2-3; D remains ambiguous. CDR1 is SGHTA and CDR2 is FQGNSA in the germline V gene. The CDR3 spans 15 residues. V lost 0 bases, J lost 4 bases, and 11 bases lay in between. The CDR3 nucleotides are TGTGCCAGCAGCTTAGCGAGAAGTACTGCAGATACGCAGTATTTT. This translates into CASSLARSTADTQYF.

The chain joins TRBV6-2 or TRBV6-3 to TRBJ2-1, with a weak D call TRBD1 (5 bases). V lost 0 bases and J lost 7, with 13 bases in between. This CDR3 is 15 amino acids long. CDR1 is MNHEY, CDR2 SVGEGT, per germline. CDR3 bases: TGTGCCAGCAGTTACTCTAACGGCAGGGAAAATGAGCAGTTCTTC. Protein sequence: CASSYSNGRENEQFF.

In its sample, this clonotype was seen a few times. The CDR3 loop reads CASSKPPTDTQYF. In nucleotides, the CDR3 is TGTGCCAGCAGTAAGCCACCAACAGATACGCAGTATTTT. This sequence joins TRBV27 and TRBJ2-3; no definite D call. The CDR3 contains 13 residues. Germline CDR1 reads MNHEY; CDR2 reads SMNVEV (reference sequence). V was cut by 5 bases and J by 3 bases, with 9 bases left in between.

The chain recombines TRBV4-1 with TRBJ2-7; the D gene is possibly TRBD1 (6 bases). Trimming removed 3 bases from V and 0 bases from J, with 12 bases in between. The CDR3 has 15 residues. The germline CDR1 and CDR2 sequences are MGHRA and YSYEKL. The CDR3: CASSHRTEISYEQYF. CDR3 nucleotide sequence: TGCGCCAGCAGCCACCGGACAGAGATCTCCTACGAGCAGTACTTC.

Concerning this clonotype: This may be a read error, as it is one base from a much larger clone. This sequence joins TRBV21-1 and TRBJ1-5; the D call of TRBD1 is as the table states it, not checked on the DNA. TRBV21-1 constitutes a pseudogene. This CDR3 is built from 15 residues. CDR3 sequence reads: CASSQHKGSNQPQHF. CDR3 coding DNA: TGTGCCAGCTCCCAGCACAAGGGAAGCAATCAGCCCCAGCATTTT.

The CDR3 spells CASSPGTHKGTQYF. The CDR3, as DNA: TGTGCCAGCAGCCCCGGGACACATAAAGGGACCCAGTACTTC. This chain joins TRBV7-2 and TRBJ2-5; a weak D match, TRBD1 (6 bases). CDR1 and CDR2 from the germline V gene are SGHTA and FQGNSA. The CDR3 is 14 residues long. V was trimmed by 5 bases and J by 7 bases, leaving 17 bases between them. The complete variable domain, with remaining parts taken from reference TRBV7-2 and TRBJ2-5, reads GAGVSQSPSNKVTEKGKDVELRCDPISGHTALYWYRQSLGQGLEFLIYFQGNSAPDKSGLPSDRFSAERTGGSVSTLTIQRTQQEDSAVYLCASSPGTHKGTQYFGPGTRLLVL.

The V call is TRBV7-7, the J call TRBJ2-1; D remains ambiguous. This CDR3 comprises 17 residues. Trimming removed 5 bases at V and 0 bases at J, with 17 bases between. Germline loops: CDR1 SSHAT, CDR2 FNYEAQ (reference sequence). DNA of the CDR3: TGTGCCAGCAGCCAAGACGGCCCGATCAGCTCCTACAATGAGCAGTTCTTC. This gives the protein CASSQDGPISSYNEQFF.

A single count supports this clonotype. CDR3 region: CSVEWGCQPQHF. The CDR3, as DNA: TGCAGCGTTGAGTGGGGGTGTCAGCCCCAGCATTTT. The rearrangement links TRBV29-1 to TRBJ1-5; D might be TRBD1 (5 bases). The germline V gene has CDR1 SQVTM and CDR2 ANQGSEA. The CDR3 contains 12 residues. V was pared by 3 bases and J by 6 bases, with 9 bases between.

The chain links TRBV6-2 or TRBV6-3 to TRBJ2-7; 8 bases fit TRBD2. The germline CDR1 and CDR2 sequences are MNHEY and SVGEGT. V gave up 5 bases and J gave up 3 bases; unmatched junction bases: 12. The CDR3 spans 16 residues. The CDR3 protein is CASSQLPGLDFYEQYF. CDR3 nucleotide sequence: TGTGCCAGCAGTCAACTCCCGGGACTAGATTTCTACGAGCAGTACTTC.

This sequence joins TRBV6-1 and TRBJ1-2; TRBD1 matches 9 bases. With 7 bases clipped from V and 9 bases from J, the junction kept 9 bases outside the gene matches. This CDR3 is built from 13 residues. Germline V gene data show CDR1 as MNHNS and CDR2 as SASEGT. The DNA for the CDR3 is TGTGCCAGCATCCCGGGACAGGGAGGTCGCTACACCTTC. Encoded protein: CASIPGQGGRYTF.

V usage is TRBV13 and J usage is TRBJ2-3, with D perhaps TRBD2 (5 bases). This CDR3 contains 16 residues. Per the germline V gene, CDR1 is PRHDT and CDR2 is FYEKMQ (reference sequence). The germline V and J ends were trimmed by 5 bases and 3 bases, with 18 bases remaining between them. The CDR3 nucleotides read TGTGCCAGCAGCGCAAGGACTCCAGCGAGGACAGATACGCAGTATTTT. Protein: CASSARTPARTDTQYF.

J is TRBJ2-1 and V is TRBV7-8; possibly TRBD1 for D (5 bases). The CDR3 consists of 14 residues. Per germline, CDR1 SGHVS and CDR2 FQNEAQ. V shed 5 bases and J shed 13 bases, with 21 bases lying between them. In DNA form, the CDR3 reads TGTGCCAGCAGCCGACAGCTCATCCAAGAGACCCAGTTCTTC. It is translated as CASSRQLIQETQFF.

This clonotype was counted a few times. In DNA, the CDR3 is TGTGCCAGCAGGGTCCGGACAGGGGTAATCACAGATACGCAGTATTTT. Its protein product is CASRVRTGVITDTQYF. This chain links TRBV2 with TRBJ2-3; 9 nucleotides agree with TRBD1. From germline, CDR1 is SNHLY and CDR2 FYNNEI. V lost 6 bases and J lost 2; bases outside the gene matches: 9. This CDR3 is built from 16 residues.

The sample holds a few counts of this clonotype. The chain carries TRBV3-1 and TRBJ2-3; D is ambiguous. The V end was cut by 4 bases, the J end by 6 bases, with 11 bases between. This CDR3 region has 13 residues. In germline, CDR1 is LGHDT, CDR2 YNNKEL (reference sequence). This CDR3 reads CASSRDTQDTQYF. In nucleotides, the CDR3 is TGTGCCAGCAGCCGGGATACTCAGGATACGCAGTATTTT.

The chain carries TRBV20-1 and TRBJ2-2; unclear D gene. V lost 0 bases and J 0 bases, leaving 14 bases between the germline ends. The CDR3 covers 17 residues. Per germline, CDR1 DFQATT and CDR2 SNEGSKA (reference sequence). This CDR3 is CSARDSTEFSNTGELFF. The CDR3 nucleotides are TGCAGTGCTAGAGATAGCACGGAGTTCTCGAACACCGGGGAGCTGTTTTTT.

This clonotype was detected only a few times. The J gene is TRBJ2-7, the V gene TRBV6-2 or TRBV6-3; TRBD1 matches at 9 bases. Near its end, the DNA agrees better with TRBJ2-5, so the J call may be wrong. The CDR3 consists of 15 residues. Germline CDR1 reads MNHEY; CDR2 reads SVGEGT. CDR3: CASSPTGTGRETQYF. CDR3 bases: TGTGCCAGCAGCCCCACCGGGACAGGGAGGGAGACCCAGTACTTC.

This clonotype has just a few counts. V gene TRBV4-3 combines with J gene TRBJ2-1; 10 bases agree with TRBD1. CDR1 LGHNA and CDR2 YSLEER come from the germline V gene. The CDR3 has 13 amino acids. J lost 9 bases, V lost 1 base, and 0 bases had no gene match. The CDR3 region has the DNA TGCGCCAGCAGCCAAGGACAGGGGGCTGAGCAGTTCTTC. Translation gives CASSQGQGAEQFF.

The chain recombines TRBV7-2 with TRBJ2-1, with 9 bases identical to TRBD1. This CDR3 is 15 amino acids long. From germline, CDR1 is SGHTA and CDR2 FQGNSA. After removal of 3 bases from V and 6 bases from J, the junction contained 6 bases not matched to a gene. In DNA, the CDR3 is TGTGCCAGCAGCTTTGTGACAGGGGGTTTCAATGAGCAGTTCTTC. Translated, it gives CASSFVTGGFNEQFF.

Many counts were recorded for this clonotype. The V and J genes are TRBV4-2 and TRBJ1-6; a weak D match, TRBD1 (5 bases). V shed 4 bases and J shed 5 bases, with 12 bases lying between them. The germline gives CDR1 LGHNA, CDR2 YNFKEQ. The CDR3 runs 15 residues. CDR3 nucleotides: TGTGCCAGCAGCCCACCGGGACCGAATAATTCACCCCTCCACTTT. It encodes CASSPPGPNNSPLHF.